This TCR beta chain was observed in a study of T cell responses to AZD1222 COVID-19 vaccine. The V gene's germline CDR1 is GTSNPN and CDR2 SVGIG (reference sequence). The CDR3 is 13 residues long. V gave up 2 bases and J gave up 8 bases, with 15 bases separating them. Clones were sequenced by immunoSEQ multiplex PCR, and TCRdb holds only the in-frame ones, with some missing. This sample has about 66,000 clones, with 60% to 85% found just once. V is TRBV30 and J is TRBJ1-2; TRBD1 is a possible D gene (6 bases). Sequenced here: peripheral blood, sampled 28 days after the second AZD1222 dose. The sequence was obtained from an adult who received the AZD1222 COVID-19 vaccine. CDR3 in DNA: TGTGCCTGGAGTCGGGCGGGGGCGCACGGCTACACCTTC. It yields the protein CAWSRAGAHGYTF.